The 26 T cell receptor beta chains given below trace back to one sample, sequenced in a study of Ad26.COV2.S vaccination and SARS-CoV-2 variants. Clones were sequenced by immunoSEQ multiplex PCR, and TCRdb holds only the in-frame ones, with some missing. The sample contains nearly 400,000 clones, 89% of which appear only once. Treatment given: roughly 19 received Ad26.COV2.S at low or high dose, single or two shots; about 5 received placebo; per-sample allocation not given. Sampling was performed 63 days after the first vaccine or placebo injection. This specimen consisted of peripheral blood, obtained in a trial of Ad26.COV2.S vaccine versus placebo. The receptors originated from a person aged 18-60 years who received the Ad26.COV2.S COVID-19 vaccine or a placebo.

This clone was observed a few times. CDR3 region: CASGNWGSGDTQYF. In DNA, the CDR3 is TGTGCCAGCGGAAATTGGGGGAGTGGAGATACGCAGTATTTT. The gene calls are TRBV14 and TRBJ2-3; perhaps D is TRBD1 or TRBD2 (5 bases each). CDR1 and CDR2 from the germline V gene are SGHDN and FVKESK. This CDR3 comprises 14 residues. Trimming left V 8 bases short and J 5 bases short, with 17 bases between.

The rearrangement joins TRBV10-1 to TRBJ2-7, with D tentatively TRBD2 (5 bases). CDR1 and CDR2 (germline): WNHNN, SYGVQD (reference sequence). The CDR3 runs 13 residues. V was clipped by 7 bases and J by 2 bases, with 12 bases between them. The CDR3 bases are TGCGCCAGCAAGAGGGTAATACCCTACGAGCAGTACTTC. It specifies CASKRVIPYEQYF.

This clone has a handful of counts. The V call is TRBV6-5, the J call TRBJ2-4; 7 nucleotides line up with TRBD2. Germline-derived CDR1 and CDR2 are MNHEY and SVGAGI. This CDR3 is built from 16 residues. The ends lost 0 bases at V and 8 bases at J; junction bases unmatched: 10. The CDR3 is CASSYSPGRAGDIQYF. DNA of the CDR3: TGTGCCAGCAGTTACTCGCCTGGGAGGGCCGGTGACATTCAGTACTTC.

The J gene is TRBJ2-1, the V gene TRBV6-4; D might be TRBD2 (6 bases). CDR1 and CDR2 from the germline V gene are MRHNA and SNTAGT. The CDR3 consists of 13 residues. V was cut by 2 bases and J by 9 bases, with 11 bases left in between. This chain's CDR3 is CASSDLNGGEQFF. The CDR3 nucleotides are TGTGCCAGCAGTGACCTTAACGGGGGTGAGCAGTTCTTC.

The rearrangement uses TRBV4-1 and TRBJ1-5; 10 bases agree with TRBD1. This CDR3 contains 16 residues. CDR1 and CDR2 from the germline V gene are MGHRA and YSYEKL. After removal of 4 bases from V and 5 bases from J, the junction contained 8 bases not matched to a gene. CDR3 sequence reads: CASSPNPGTGDQPQHF. The CDR3 region has the DNA TGCGCCAGCAGCCCCAACCCCGGGACAGGGGATCAGCCCCAGCATTTT.

The rearrangement uses TRBV19 and TRBJ2-6; no definite D call. The ends were cut back, 4 bases at V and 2 bases at J, with 15 bases in the middle. This CDR3 has 17 amino acids. Germline V lookup: CDR1 LNHDA, CDR2 SQIVND (reference sequence). The CDR3 here is CASSTRGSWAGANVLTF. In nucleotides, the CDR3 is TGTGCCAGTAGTACCCGCGGTAGTTGGGCTGGGGCCAACGTCCTGACTTTC. The complete variable domain, with remaining parts taken from reference TRBV19 and TRBJ2-6, reads DGGITQSPKYLFRKEGQNVTLSCEQNLNHDAMYWYRQDPGQGLRLIYYSQIVNDFQKGDIAEGYSVSREKKESFPLTVTSAQKNPTAFYLCASSTRGSWAGANVLTFGAGSRLTVL.

The rearrangement uses TRBV7-2 and TRBJ2-3; D perhaps matches TRBD2 (7 bases). Germline values: CDR1 SGHTA, CDR2 FQGNSA. Trimming left V 2 bases short and J 4 bases short, with 13 bases between. The CDR3 is 15 residues long. The CDR3 nucleotides are TGTGCCAGCAGCTTAATCGGGGGGCTTTCAGATACGCAGTATTTT. It translates to CASSLIGGLSDTQYF.

J is TRBJ2-2 and V is TRBV7-3; possible D gene TRBD1, 6 bases. V dropped 1 base and J dropped 5 bases, with 11 bases sitting between them. The CDR3 length is 15 residues. CDR1 is SGHTA, CDR2 FQGTGA, per germline. The CDR3 region is CASSLRAGVTGELFF. The CDR3 DNA reads as TGTGCCAGCAGCTTAAGGGCAGGGGTGACCGGGGAGCTGTTTTTT.

The CDR3 nucleotides read TGCGCCAGCAGCTTGAGGTCAGACACCGGGGAGCTGTTTTTT. Amino acid sequence: CASSLRSDTGELFF. The chain is built from TRBV5-1 and TRBJ2-2; D not resolved. The CDR3 extends over 14 amino acids. Trimming took 1 base from V and 3 from J, leaving 7 bases between them. Germline V gene data show CDR1 as SGHRS and CDR2 as YFSETQ.

This chain uses TRBV6-5 with TRBJ2-5, with 9 bases identical to TRBD2. CDR3 length: 15 residues. Looked up from germline, CDR1 is MNHEY and CDR2 is SVGAGI. V was pared by 5 bases and J by 1 base, with 5 bases of the junction left unmatched. The CDR3 DNA reads as TGTGCCAGCAGTCCCCTAGCGGGACGCCAAGAGACCCAGTACTTC. Translating it yields CASSPLAGRQETQYF.

This clone was found once. V gene TRBV30 combines with J gene TRBJ1-3; no clear D gene. The germline gives CDR1 GTSNPN, CDR2 SVGIG (reference sequence). Trimming removed 3 bases from V and 2 bases from J, with 8 bases in between. There are 13 residues in the CDR3. DNA of the CDR3: TGTGCCTGGAGCCCAGGACCTGGAAACACCATATATTTT. Protein sequence: CAWSPGPGNTIYF.

This chain links TRBV28 with TRBJ2-3, with 11 bases that match TRBD2. J gave up 6 bases and V 4 bases, and 9 bases lay outside the gene matches. Germline V gene data show CDR1 as MDHEN and CDR2 as SYDVKM. CDR3 length: 16 amino acids. The CDR3 coding sequence is TGTGCCAGCAGTTCCTCTAGCGGGAGGACTCCGGATACGCAGTATTTT. Translation: CASSSSSGRTPDTQYF.

This chain links TRBV2 with TRBJ2-2, with D possibly being TRBD1 (5 bases). The V end lost 5 bases, the J end lost 0 bases, and 10 bases lay between the germline ends. Germline CDR1 and CDR2: SNHLY and FYNNEI. The CDR3 runs to 15 residues. The chain's CDR3 is CASSLTGSNTGELFF. CDR3 in DNA: TGTGCCAGCAGTTTAACAGGATCGAACACCGGGGAGCTGTTTTTT.

The rearrangement links TRBV6-5 to TRBJ2-2, with D perhaps matching TRBD1 (5 bases). The CDR3 extends over 13 amino acids. With 8 bases removed from V and 4 bases from J, the gap between germline ends came to 11 bases. From germline, CDR1 is MNHEY and CDR2 SVGAGI. CDR3 sequence: CASSPGFTGELFF. The DNA for the CDR3 is TGTGCCAGCTCACCAGGGTTCACCGGGGAGCTGTTTTTT.

This clone was seen just once. The CDR3 is CASSSIQTANEKLFF. Here the CDR3 DNA reads TGTGCCAGCAGTTCTATCCAGACGGCTAATGAAAAACTGTTTTTT. This rearrangement joins TRBV28 to TRBJ1-4; D gene unclear. Per germline, CDR1 MDHEN and CDR2 SYDVKM. This CDR3 has 15 residues. The ends were cut back, 4 bases at V and 3 bases at J, with 12 bases in the middle.

The chain links TRBV10-1 to TRBJ2-3, with D possibly TRBD2 on 5 matching bases. The germline V gene has CDR1 WNHNN and CDR2 SYGVQD (reference sequence). The CDR3 extends over 16 amino acids. The ends were cut back, 2 bases at V and 1 base at J, with 13 bases in the middle. CDR3 in amino acids: CASSEREGPRTDTQYF. The DNA for the CDR3 is TGCGCCAGCAGTGAGCGCGAGGGTCCCCGCACAGATACGCAGTATTTT.

V and J are TRBV28 and TRBJ2-7; TRBD2 aligns across 11 bases. This CDR3 is 16 amino acids long. With 4 bases clipped from V and 4 bases from J, the junction kept 9 bases outside the gene matches. The germline gives CDR1 MDHEN, CDR2 SYDVKM. The chain's CDR3 is CASSWVTSGSLYEQYF. DNA of the CDR3: TGTGCCAGCAGTTGGGTCACTAGCGGGAGCCTTTACGAGCAGTACTTC.

J is TRBJ1-2 and V is TRBV29-1, with TRBD1 matching over 7 bases. J was trimmed by 7 bases and V by 6 bases; bases with no gene match: 8. Germline CDR1 SQVTM, CDR2 ANQGSEA. The CDR3 totals 12 residues. The DNA of the CDR3 is TGCAGCGTCGCGGACAGGTTTGCTGGCTACACCTTC. Protein: CSVADRFAGYTF.

The rearrangement uses TRBV7-9 and TRBJ1-6; 11 positions match TRBD1. V lost 4 bases to trimming and J lost 5 bases; unmatched junction nucleotides: 7. The CDR3 sequence is 17 residues long. Germline V gene sequence: CDR1 SEHNR, CDR2 FQNEAQ (reference sequence). The CDR3 spells CASSWPGQGVNNSPLHF. The CDR3 DNA sequence: TGTGCCAGCAGCTGGCCGGGACAGGGGGTAAATAATTCACCCCTCCACTTT.

The table lists this clone with a count of one. This chain joins TRBV30 and TRBJ1-5, with 8 bases fitting TRBD1. The ends lost 4 bases at V and 7 bases at J; junction bases unmatched: 6. The CDR3 loop spans 13 amino acids. Germline CDR1 reads GTSNPN; CDR2 reads SVGIG (reference sequence). CDR3 in amino acids: CAWTGGEGQPQHF. The CDR3 nucleotides read TGTGCCTGGACAGGGGGCGAGGGACAGCCCCAGCATTTT.

This clone was picked up a small number of times. V and J are TRBV19 and TRBJ2-5, with 7 bases matching TRBD2. This CDR3 is 13 amino acids long. Germline V lookup: CDR1 LNHDA, CDR2 SQIVND (reference sequence). The ends lost 6 bases at V and 5 bases at J; junction bases unmatched: 6. The CDR3 DNA reads TGTGCCAGTAGAGGCGGGAGATGGGAGACCCAGTACTTC. As protein: CASRGGRWETQYF. Based on the CDR3 plus reference TRBV19 and TRBJ2-5, the full variable domain is DGGITQSPKYLFRKEGQNVTLSCEQNLNHDAMYWYRQDPGQGLRLIYYSQIVNDFQKGDIAEGYSVSREKKESFPLTVTSAQKNPTAFYLCASRGGRWETQYFGPGTRLLVL.

The J gene is TRBJ1-5, the V gene TRBV3-1 (or the pseudogene TRBV3-2); 7 bases agree with TRBD1. In germline, CDR1 is LGHDT, CDR2 YNNKEL (reference sequence). CDR3 length: 15 amino acids. The V segment lost 4 bases and the J segment 6 bases; nucleotides outside the gene matches: 9. Here the CDR3 DNA reads TGTGCCAGCAGCCGGGGCACAGGGGATGTTCAGCCCCAGCATTTT. Its protein is CASSRGTGDVQPQHF.

The V call is TRBV7-9, the J call TRBJ2-3; 13 nucleotides line up with TRBD2. J lost 1 base, V lost 6 bases, and 7 bases had no gene match. CDR1 is SEHNR, CDR2 FQNEAQ, per germline (reference sequence). The CDR3 runs 17 residues. CDR3 coding DNA: TGTGCCAGCAGACAAGGGACTAGCGGGATGCGCACAGATACGCAGTATTTT. It codes for CASRQGTSGMRTDTQYF.

CDR3 protein: CAWSVGTPGYTF. CDR3 in DNA: TGTGCCTGGAGTGTAGGGACCCCTGGCTACACCTTC. The chain has TRBV30 and TRBJ1-2, with D possibly matching TRBD1 (5 bases). Trimming took off 0 bases at V and 7 bases at J, with 9 bases between the two ends. The CDR3 spans 12 residues. CDR1 is GTSNPN, CDR2 SVGIG, per germline (reference sequence).

J is TRBJ2-7 and V is TRBV27, with D possibly being TRBD1 (7 bases). The CDR3 covers 14 residues. Germline lookup yields CDR1 MNHEY and CDR2 SMNVEV (reference sequence). The ends were cut back, 3 bases at V and 2 bases at J, with 11 bases in the middle. In DNA, the CDR3 is TGTGCCAGCAGTTTTGGAGGGGGCGCCTACGAGCAGTACTTC. Amino acids: CASSFGGGAYEQYF.

As DNA, the CDR3 is TGTGCCAGCAGCTTAAATTCTGGCAGGCAGGCTGGCTACACCTTC. Translated: CASSLNSGRQAGYTF. The chain links TRBV7-8 to TRBJ1-2, with D hard to call. This CDR3 is 15 amino acids long. V dropped 2 bases and J dropped 7 bases, with 17 bases sitting between them. CDR1 and CDR2 from the germline V gene are SGHVS and FQNEAQ.